This T cell receptor (beta chain) is drawn from a study of cytomegalovirus exposure and HLA in healthy donors (dated by TCRdb to 2016 to 2017). About the full investigation: In an earlier analysis of about 560 of the donors, 250 to 350 Gb of sequence data and 90 million to 120 million unique TCR beta sequences from approximately 180 million T cells were reported. Class I and class II HLA loci were covered by the typing at four-digit resolution. In the later analysis, no new phenotypic data were used to find candidate immune exposures; instead, reliance was placed on TCR beta sequences and their occurrence across donors. On average, 235,054 unique TCR beta nucleotide sequences were sequenced per donor among several hundred genotyped donors of the cohort, with about 17% of those sequences being non-productive. Donor age, sex, ethnicity and CMV serostatus were collected together with the repertoire data. All discovery cohort repertoires had been generated using a single sequencing platform. About 280 gigabases of sequencing data and 80 million or so unique TCR sequences were included in an early release covering roughly 600 HLA-typed donors. The number of donors typed differed by locus, with 629-630 for A, B, C, DRB1 and DQB1, 522 for DQA1, 600 to 610 for DPA1, and some 450 for DPB1. The T cell repertoires of roughly 660 subjects were profiled by immunosequencing and related to cytomegalovirus serostatus. In an earlier analysis of about 590 of the donors, high-throughput TCR beta sequencing was used to judge whether each TCR beta V gene segment behaved as functional or pseudogenic. Of the roughly 400 genotyped donors, around 81% fell in the genetic ancestry cluster associated with self-reported Caucasian donors. The study aimed to test whether signatures of past pathogen exposure could be identified by cataloging public T cell receptors. A later genetic analysis took genome-wide SNP genotypes for about 55% of the 666 donors and used that subset as a discovery cohort. In addition to the first cohort of roughly 670 subjects, a separate validation cohort of around 110 different subjects was used. The study combined high-throughput TCR immunosequencing, statistical association of individual TCRs with disease status, and machine learning to predict cytomegalovirus infection status. Four to six DR-DQ haplotypes were handled as single units for association and clustering, since linkage in the cohort was strong. A later analysis re-examined previously published TCR beta repertoires from hundreds of donors and added high-resolution HLA genotyping to investigate patterns of TCR occurrence. Study-level results and caveats: Most TCR sequences were seen in very few donors, while some public TCRs were found in many individuals. Because the 87-base-pair reads could not distinguish some IMGT-functional V segments, including TRBV6-2 and TRBV6-3, those segments were excluded. Roughly uniform sequencing depth across donors was assumed in presence/absence analyses, although this assumption may not hold. When HLA alleles, especially DR and DQ, strongly co-occurred, TCR associations were difficult to assign to individual alleles. Specific HLA alleles were associated with over 15,000 TCR beta sequences at a false discovery rate of 0.05 in a later analysis. A cluster of highly shared sequence variants was judged likely to represent a technical artifact of the sequencing pipeline. The only immune exposure information available for the cohort was CMV serostatus. A later analysis found that HLA-associated TCR beta chains were more clonally expanded and had lower generation probabilities than equally common non-associated chains. The study gave a list of about 150 TCR beta chains associated with cytomegalovirus. Because some donors lacked HLA typing at each locus, the association tests relied only on the typed subset. In both the original and validation cohorts, the classifier was reported to diagnose cytomegalovirus status with high specificity and sensitivity. Compared with the roughly 700-donor mean, donors in an Asian-associated ancestry cluster had fewer N-insertions in productive TCRs, according to a later genetic analysis. Only TCR beta chains were sequenced in this cohort, and the absence of alpha or paired-chain data limited detectable features. In a later genetic analysis, a missense DCLRE1C variant was associated with V-gene and J-gene trimming of TCR beta chains, and the association was replicated in an independent cohort. In vitro tests confirmed that a few of the cytomegalovirus-associated TCR beta chains recognize cytomegalovirus antigens. A further reported finding was that TCR beta sequences accurately predicted the HLA-A and HLA-B alleles for most subjects in the first cohort. According to a later analysis, most CMV-associated TCR beta chains appeared to be HLA-restricted, and the HLA associations seemed to be driven largely by CMV exposure. According to a later analysis, TCR association rates differed among HLA loci, with DRB1 alleles showing the most associated TCRs and HLA-C alleles showing the fewest. Correlated functional status among segregating V segments might reflect linkage disequilibrium, but an unknown experimental factor could not be ruled out. In an earlier analysis of some 540 of the donors, most TCR beta V segments appeared in productive rearrangements about 90% or about 30% of the time, broadly matching IMGT annotations. Fewer than 20 rarely observed V segments, including chromosome 9 orphons, were excluded from the earlier analysis of almost 600 of the donors because counts were too low. It was suggested by the authors that the approach could potentially be generalized to other disease states and immunological phenotypes. A later analysis reported that several top co-occurrence clusters appeared linked to parvovirus B19, influenza, CMV and Epstein-Barr virus.

Library preparation was by the immunoSEQ multiplex PCR assay. For the multiplex PCR, a mixture combining 60 forward primers for TCR Vbeta segments and 13 reverse primers for TCR Jbeta segments was used. The CDR3 region of rearranged TCR beta genes was amplified from genomic DNA with a multiplex PCR assay. The amplified TCR beta libraries were sequenced on the Illumina HiSeq System as 87-base-pair reads. As for how the authors treated the data: A later analysis tallied some 79 million unique TCR beta chains across the approximately 670 repertoires, and 10 million to 11 million of those chains were shared by two or more donors. Raw reads were error-corrected and collapsed into unique sequences with a nearest-neighbor algorithm that merged closely related sequences to remove PCR and sequencing errors. V, D and J gene segments were assigned by aligning CDR3 sequences to IMGT reference sequences. For a sequence to be retained, at least a six-nucleotide match to both a V gene segment and a J gene segment was required. A rearrangement counted as productive if the CDR3 had no stop codons and remained in frame with V and J, and every other rearrangement counted as non-productive. CDR3 was defined according to IMGT convention as the region running from the second conserved V-encoded cysteine to the conserved J-encoded phenylalanine. In an earlier analysis of around 570 of the donors, sequences lacking an unambiguous match to a single V gene segment were excluded. In an earlier analysis of some 590 of the donors, a V segment was called functional when productive rearrangements were above 56.7%, and segregating when the standard deviation between donors exceeded 5%. A statistical classification framework was built to diagnose cytomegalovirus status from the catalog of TCR beta chain sequences. In a later analysis, TCR nucleotide sequences were compared against IMGT/GENE-DB human TR gene sequences so that V and J genes could be assigned. A later analysis assigned CDR3 sequences and most-parsimonious VDJ recombination scenarios with the TCRdist pipeline. In a later analysis, each TCR beta chain was defined by its CDR3 amino acid sequence together with its V-gene family, and reads lacking a unique V-gene family were excluded. A later analysis removed 500 to 600 highly shared, low-generation-probability nucleotide sequences to deal with suspected cross-contamination and a sequencing artifact. In a later analysis, a clonal expansion index for each public chain was calculated from normalized within-repertoire ranks of inferred template counts. In a later analysis, generation probabilities were computed with a VDJ recombination model fitted to out-of-frame rearrangements, and the resulting probabilities were checked against IGoR. A later analysis scored TCR-TCR, TCR-HLA and TCR-CMV co-occurrence with hypergeometric tests, applying a repertoire-size bias correction to TCR pairs. A later analysis estimated false discovery rates by permuting HLA or CMV assignments 20 times. In a later analysis, co-occurring TCRs were grouped using DBSCAN, with TCRdist sequence similarity added in when clustering inside HLA-allele-positive subsets. Repertoires with fewer than 30,000 or more than 120,000 public chains, plus five repertoires with anomalous nucleotide sharing, were excluded from co-occurrence clustering. Held by TCRdb, this immuneACCESS table contains in-frame sequences only and omits some clones. Under half of the omission traces to an unresolved V gene where checked; the cause of the rest is unknown. V and J calls and clone size come straight from that table; D and trimming were deduced from the DNA. The sample table holds some 200,000 clones, of which 70% to 85% were seen once. The ten largest clones take up roughly 0.58% of the sample.

Comments on this clone: Its antigen is currently not known. No clone much larger than this one lies a single base away; base qualities are absent.

Compared with germline, V lacks 3 bases and J lacks 1 base; bases without a gene match: 2. The CDR3 goes from the cysteine to the phenylalanine over 15 residues. CDR3 DNA only is kept here, 45 bases in frame from base 1. CDR1 and CDR2, per the germline V gene, are KGHSH and LQKENI. In total, about 650 healthy bone marrow donors made up the cohort. At the time of sampling, every cohort member was nominally healthy, though immune exposures that went unrecorded were likely present. The donor tested CMV seronegative, placing the donor among the 350 to 400 seronegative members of the cohort. A peripheral blood sample was provided by each donor, and peripheral blood mononuclear cells were used for TCR beta sequencing. The Qiagen DNeasy Blood Extraction Kit was used to extract genomic DNA from the blood cell samples.

Material for sequencing was PBMCs. Recombination connected TRBV18 to TRBJ2-2; the junction holds 7 bases that match TRBD1. The source of this sequence is a woman aged 40 to 49 in good health and CMV-seronegative. At the DNA level, the sequence is TGTGCCAGCTCACCGTGGACAGGGAACACCGGGGAGCTGTTTTTT. The translation is CASSPWTGNTGELFF.